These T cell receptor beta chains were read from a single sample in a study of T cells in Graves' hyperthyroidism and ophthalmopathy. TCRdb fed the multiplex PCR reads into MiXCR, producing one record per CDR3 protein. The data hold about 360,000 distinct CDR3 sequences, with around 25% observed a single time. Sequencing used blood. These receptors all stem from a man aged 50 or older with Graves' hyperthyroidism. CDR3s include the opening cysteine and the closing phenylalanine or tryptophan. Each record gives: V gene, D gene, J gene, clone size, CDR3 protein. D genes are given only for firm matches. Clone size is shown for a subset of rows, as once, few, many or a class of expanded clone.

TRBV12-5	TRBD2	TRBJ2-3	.	CASGSTFRTSGTITDTQYF
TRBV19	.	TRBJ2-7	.	CASSTANRGAYEQYF
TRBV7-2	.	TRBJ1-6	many	CASSRDGKRGSPLHF
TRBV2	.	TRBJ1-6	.	CASSENREDSPLHF
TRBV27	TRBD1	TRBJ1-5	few	CASSSDREGQPQHF
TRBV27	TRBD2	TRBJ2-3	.	CASSSRLAGDGDTQYF
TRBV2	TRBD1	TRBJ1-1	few	CASRETGGETGAFF
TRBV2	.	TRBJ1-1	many	CASSRQGSEAFF
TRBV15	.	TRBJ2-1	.	CATSRGSSYNEQFF
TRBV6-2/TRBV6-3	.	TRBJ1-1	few	CASSYLGVNTEAFF
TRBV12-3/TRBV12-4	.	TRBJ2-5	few	CASSPGQRLQETQYF
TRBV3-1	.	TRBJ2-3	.	CASSHRALASTDTQYF
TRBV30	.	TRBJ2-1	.	CAWSPQNYWNEQFF
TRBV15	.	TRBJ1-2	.	CATSRDLGDLGGYTF
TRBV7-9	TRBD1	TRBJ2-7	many	CASSYDGTEGYEQYF
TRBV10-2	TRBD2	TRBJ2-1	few	CASSELAGAPNEQFF
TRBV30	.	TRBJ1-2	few	CAWSNPRQGGHGYTF
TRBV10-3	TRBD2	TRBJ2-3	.	CAIRTSTLSTDTQYF
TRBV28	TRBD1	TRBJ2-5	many	CASSSRQGTYF
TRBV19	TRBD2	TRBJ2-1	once	CASTDPAASGNGEQFF
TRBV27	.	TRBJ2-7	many	CASSLGTPLGEQYF
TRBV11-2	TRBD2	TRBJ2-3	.	CASCLKTSGILSTDTQYF
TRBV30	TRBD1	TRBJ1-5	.	CAWQGQGDPPQHF
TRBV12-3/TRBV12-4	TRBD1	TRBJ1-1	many	CASSLAGTGRTEAFF
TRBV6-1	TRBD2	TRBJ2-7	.	CASSDLAGDSYEQYF
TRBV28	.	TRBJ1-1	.	CASSPFPDSEAFF
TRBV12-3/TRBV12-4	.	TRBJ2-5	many	CASSVRQLGETQYF
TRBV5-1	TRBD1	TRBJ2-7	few	CASSYPGQGVYEQYF
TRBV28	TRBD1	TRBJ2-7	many	CASSQSDRAYEQYF
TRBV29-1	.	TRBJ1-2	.	CSVFAPANYGYTF
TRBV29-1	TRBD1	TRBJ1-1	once	CSVQYRDRGRRNTEAFF
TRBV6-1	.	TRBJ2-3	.	CASRTGPTTDTQYF
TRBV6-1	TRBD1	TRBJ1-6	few	CASSTRTGNNSPLHF
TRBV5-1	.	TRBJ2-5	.	CASSPLSQTEYF
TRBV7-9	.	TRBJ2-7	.	CASSLRHAGTGPDEQYF
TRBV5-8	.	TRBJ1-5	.	CASSSTMWKGNNQPQHF
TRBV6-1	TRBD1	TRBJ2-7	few	CASSGTRQGVSYEQYF
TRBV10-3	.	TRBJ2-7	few	CAISGSGQGLGEQYF
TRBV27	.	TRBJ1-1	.	CASSFEGSTEAFF
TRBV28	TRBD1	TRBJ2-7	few	CASSFETGTGGWPGVYEQYF
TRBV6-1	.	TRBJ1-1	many	CASTESRYDTEAFF
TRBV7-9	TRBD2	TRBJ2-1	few	CASSARLAGDNEQFF
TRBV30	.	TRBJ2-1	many	CAWTTGTSSYNEQFF
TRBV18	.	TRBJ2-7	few	CASSVTGRIYEQYF
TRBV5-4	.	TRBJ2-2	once	CASSSRYRDTGELFF
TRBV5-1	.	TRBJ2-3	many	CASSLGGGLTDTQYF
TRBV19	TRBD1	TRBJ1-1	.	CASSMRSAGQTEAFF
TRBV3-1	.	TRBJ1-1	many	CASSSTTANTEAFF
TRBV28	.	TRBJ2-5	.	CASSLGRQETLYF
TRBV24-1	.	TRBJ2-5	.	CATSDPRRGGGNPETQYF
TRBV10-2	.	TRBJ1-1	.	CASRTGSGRNTEAFF
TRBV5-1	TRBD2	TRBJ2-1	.	CASRRGAVAGGGEQFF
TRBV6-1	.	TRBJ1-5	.	CASGSVTGLGNQPQHF
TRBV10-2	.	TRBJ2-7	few	CASRPGSSYEQYF
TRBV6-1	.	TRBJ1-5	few	CASRGHLNQPQHF
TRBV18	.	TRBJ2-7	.	CASSPPEGTDYYEQYF
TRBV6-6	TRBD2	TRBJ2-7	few	CASSYSGSGRYEQYF